The rows below give T cell receptor beta chains drawn from one sample of a study of identical twins. TCRdb called the 5' RACE reads again in MiXCR, with one record for every CDR3 protein. The sample carries about 240,000 distinct CDR3 sequences, about 7.5% recorded once. A further study also used this sample, focusing on yellow fever vaccine responses in identical twins.

The sequenced sample consisted of CD8+ T cells sorted from blood. The receptors originated from a woman under 30 in good health. Each CDR3 is given without its conserved first and last residue. The order of the fields is V gene, CDR3 protein.

TRBV12-3/TRBV12-4,ASSGRVYNEQF
TRBV2,ASSEAGYQYNEQF
TRBV12-3/TRBV12-4,ASSRAFSENEQF
TRBV15,ATTLQGGTEAF
TRBV3-1,ASSQDRGLYEQY
TRBV12-3/TRBV12-4,ASSLTGYGTEAF
TRBV5-1,ASSLVPARQGPKRETETQY
TRBV29-1,SVEDWASGAYNEQF
TRBV7-2,ASSLWGLSNIQY
TRBV29-1,SVEGQANYNEQF
TRBV13,ASSHRDSSLQDYGYT
TRBV14,ASSITSGGTYEQY
TRBV4-1,ASSPQGLNTGELF
TRBV28,ASSSPRRVAGGLGNEQF
TRBV24-1,ATSDIGTSEPTISTDTQY
TRBV2,ASSEPYVGRVYEQY
TRBV7-9,ASSLVPGHQETQY
TRBV11-2,ASSLVLWGGGSSLGTDTQY
TRBV4-1,ASSQARSGWEQY
TRBV6-2/TRBV6-3,ASSYSSVTSGRLNNEQF
TRBV12-3/TRBV12-4,ASSFTGGGNEQF
TRBV28,AIDERGGNIQY
TRBV12-3/TRBV12-4,ASSRDRYQGAPQH
TRBV4-1,ASSQDLVNSPLH
TRBV12-5,ASGALAGGPLGTDTQY
TRBV10-2,ASSDSGGAHNEQF
TRBV20-1,SARDGDRVTEAF
TRBV12-3/TRBV12-4,ASRPTGGPKGTGELF
TRBV2,ASSSHNEQF
TRBV7-9,ASSRRADGGEKLF
TRBV7-9,ASSLGPSGADTQY
TRBV3-1,ASSHSGELF
TRBV12-3/TRBV12-4,ASSFTLNYGYT
TRBV5-1,ASSLTQATGELF
TRBV7-8,ASSLAGRGEETQY
TRBV4-2,ASSQEGGYGYT
TRBV19,ASRETGSRTEAF
TRBV24-1,ATSDFRQAKNTGELF
TRBV15,ATERRANPYNEQF
TRBV19,ASSTSLAGVSYNEQF
TRBV29-1,SVDLPAQGGVSNQETQY
TRBV11-2,ASSPEEGASYNEQF
TRBV6-1,ASSERTTGELF
TRBV9,ASSRGGMGNEQF
TRBV11-2,ASSLGRVGNTIY
TRBV5-1,ASSLYYRGVTEAF
TRBV25-1,ASSETETSEHEQY
TRBV24-1,ATSDSGDTQY
TRBV15,ATSRGISGRQYNEQF
TRBV12-3/TRBV12-4,ASSQGTPYNEQF
TRBV7-7,ASSPRGVETQY
TRBV7-6,ASSFPRTSGSYNEQF
TRBV12-3/TRBV12-4,ASSFAGREVTDTQY
TRBV12-3/TRBV12-4,ASKLQGYEQY
TRBV27,ASSFGGRFGELF
TRBV6-1,ASMVGGADTQY
TRBV2,ASTEGTGTFLLDTIY
TRBV7-9,ASKGDEQF
TRBV5-1,ASRTRDEYTDTQY
TRBV5-6,ASSFGLGGTQY